This T cell receptor beta chain was obtained from a study of radiotherapy plus CTLA-4 blockade in lung cancer. Overall study results and limits: Clones derived from tumor TCRs expanded in blood after radiotherapy plus ipilimumab.

Profiling relied on immunoSEQ multiplex PCR, and the TCRdb table lists in-frame clones only, not all of them. Of over 100,000 clones in the sample, about 80% were seen once. Treatment of patients with chemo-refractory metastatic non-small-cell lung cancer consisted of focal radiation plus CTLA-4 blockade with ipilimumab. Concerning this clone: Its antigen is not identified.

Between the trimmed V and J ends, which lost 5 bases and 5 bases, there was a span of 13 bases. This CDR3 comprises 13 residues. Sequenced here: peripheral blood, sampled from a patient treated with radiotherapy plus ipilimumab. This sequence originates from a human donor with non-small cell lung cancer that progressed on radiotherapy plus ipilimumab. Some clones in this sample may be carry-over from other donors' samples. The chain uses TRBV5-3 and TRBJ1-2; perhaps TRBD1 as D (6 bases). TRBV5-3 falls under the ORF class, with uncertain function. The CDR3: CARSRGQTYGYTF. The DNA of the CDR3 is TGTGCCAGAAGTCGCGGACAGACATATGGCTACACCTTC.